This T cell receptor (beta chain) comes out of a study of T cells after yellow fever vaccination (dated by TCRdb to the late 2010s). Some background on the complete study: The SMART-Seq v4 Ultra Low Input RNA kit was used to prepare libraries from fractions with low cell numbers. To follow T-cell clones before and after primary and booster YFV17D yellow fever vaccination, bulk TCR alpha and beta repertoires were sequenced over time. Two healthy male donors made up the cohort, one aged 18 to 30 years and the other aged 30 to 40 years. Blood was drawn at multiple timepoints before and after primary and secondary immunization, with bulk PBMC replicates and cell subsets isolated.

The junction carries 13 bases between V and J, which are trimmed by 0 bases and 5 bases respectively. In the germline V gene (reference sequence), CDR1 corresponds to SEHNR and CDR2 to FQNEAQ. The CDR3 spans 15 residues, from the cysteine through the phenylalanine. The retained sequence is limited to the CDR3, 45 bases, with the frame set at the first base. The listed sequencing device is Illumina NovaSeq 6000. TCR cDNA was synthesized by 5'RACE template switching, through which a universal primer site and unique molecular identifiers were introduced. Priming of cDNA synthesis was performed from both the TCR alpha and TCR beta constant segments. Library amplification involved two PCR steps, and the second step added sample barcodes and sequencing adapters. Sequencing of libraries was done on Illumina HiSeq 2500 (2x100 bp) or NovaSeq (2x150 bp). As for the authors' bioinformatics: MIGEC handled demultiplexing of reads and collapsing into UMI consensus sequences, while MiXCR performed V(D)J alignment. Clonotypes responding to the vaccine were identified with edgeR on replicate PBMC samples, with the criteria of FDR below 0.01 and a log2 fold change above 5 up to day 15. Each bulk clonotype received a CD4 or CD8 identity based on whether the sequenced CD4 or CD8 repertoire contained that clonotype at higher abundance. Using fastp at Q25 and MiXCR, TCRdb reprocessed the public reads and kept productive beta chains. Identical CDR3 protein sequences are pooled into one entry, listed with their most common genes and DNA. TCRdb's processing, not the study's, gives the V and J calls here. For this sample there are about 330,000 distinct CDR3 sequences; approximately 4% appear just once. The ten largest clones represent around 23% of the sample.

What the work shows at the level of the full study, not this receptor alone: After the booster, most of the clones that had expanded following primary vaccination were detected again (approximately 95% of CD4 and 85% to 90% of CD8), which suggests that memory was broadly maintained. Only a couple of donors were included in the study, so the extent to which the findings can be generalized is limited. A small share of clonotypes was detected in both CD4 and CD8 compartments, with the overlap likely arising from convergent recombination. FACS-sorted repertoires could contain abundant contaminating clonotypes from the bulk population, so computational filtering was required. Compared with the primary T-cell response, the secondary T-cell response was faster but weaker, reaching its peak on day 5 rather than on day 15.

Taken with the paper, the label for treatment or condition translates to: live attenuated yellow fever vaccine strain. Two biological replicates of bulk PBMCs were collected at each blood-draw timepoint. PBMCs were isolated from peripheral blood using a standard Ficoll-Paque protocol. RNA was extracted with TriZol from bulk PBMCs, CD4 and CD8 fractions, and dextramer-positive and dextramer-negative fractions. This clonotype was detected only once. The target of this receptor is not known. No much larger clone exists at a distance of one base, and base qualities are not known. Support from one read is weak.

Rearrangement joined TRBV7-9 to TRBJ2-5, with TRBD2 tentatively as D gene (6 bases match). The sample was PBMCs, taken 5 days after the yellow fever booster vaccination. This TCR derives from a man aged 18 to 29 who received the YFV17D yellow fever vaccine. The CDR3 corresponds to CASSLALLEGETQYF. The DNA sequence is TGTGCCAGCAGCTTAGCGCTTCTGGAGGGGGAGACCCAGTACTTC.